The rows below give T cell receptor beta chains drawn from one sample of a study of blood T cell repertoires in COVID-19. TCRdb's copy holds only in-frame clones and misses some; the assay was immunoSEQ multiplex PCR. The sample carries some 190,000 clones, around nine tenths recorded once. Input material: peripheral blood. These TCRs come from a man younger than 30 with active or convalescent COVID-19. CDR3s include the opening cysteine and the closing phenylalanine or tryptophan. A D gene is named only where the DNA matches it firmly. Clone size is given for some rows only: seen once, a few or many times, or a class if the clone is expanded.

v_call	d_call	cdr3_length	j_call	clone_size	cdr3_aa	cdr3_nt
TRBV3-1/TRBV3-2	.	12	TRBJ2-3	.	CASSHERYTQYF	TGTGCCAGCAGCCACGAGAGATATACGCAGTATTTT
TRBV7-9	.	15	TRBJ2-1	once	CASSKARLEGNEQFF	TGTGCCAGCAGCAAAGCAAGGCTAGAAGGCAATGAGCAGTTCTTC
TRBV7-9	TRBD1	16	TRBJ1-1	.	CASSLGTGARDTEAFF	TGTGCCAGCAGCCTCGGGACAGGGGCGAGGGACACTGAAGCTTTCTTT
TRBV6-5	.	15	TRBJ1-5	.	CASRELRGARQPQHF	TGTGCCAGCAGAGAGCTTCGCGGGGCGCGTCAGCCCCAGCATTTT
TRBV5-1	TRBD1	15	TRBJ1-3	.	CASSSSGTGGNTIYF	TGCGCCAGCAGCTCATCCGGGACAGGAGGAAACACCATATATTTT
TRBV7-7	.	15	TRBJ2-1	.	CASSSVLGPYNEQFF	TGTGCCAGCAGCTCCGTCCTAGGCCCCTACAATGAGCAGTTCTTC
TRBV7-9	TRBD2	15	TRBJ2-3	.	CASSFSGLGKDTQYF	TGTGCCAGCAGCTTTAGCGGGCTAGGAAAGGATACGCAGTATTTT
TRBV9	.	19	TRBJ2-7	.	CASSVAGKAETKSSYEQYF	TGTGCCAGCAGCGTGGCGGGGAAAGCTGAAACCAAGAGCTCCTACGAGCAGTACTTC
TRBV6-1	TRBD1	14	TRBJ1-1	.	CASTVRQGGTEAFF	TGTGCCAGCACCGTCCGACAGGGGGGGACTGAAGCTTTCTTT
TRBV2	.	12	TRBJ1-2	.	CASSEVQQVGTF	TGTGCCAGCAGTGAAGTTCAACAAGTTGGCACCTTC
TRBV2	.	15	TRBJ1-2	.	CASSEATQRGGGYTF	TGTGCCAGCAGTGAAGCCACTCAACGGGGTGGGGGCTACACCTTC
TRBV5-1	TRBD2	16	TRBJ2-3	.	CASSVGTSGRIDTQYF	TGCGCCAGCAGCGTCGGGACTAGCGGGAGGATAGATACGCAGTATTTT
TRBV5-1	TRBD1	15	TRBJ1-5	.	CASSLGDRAGQPQHF	TGCGCCAGCAGCTTGGGGGACAGGGCGGGGCAGCCCCAGCATTTT
TRBV5-1	TRBD1	15	TRBJ1-6	.	CASSDGTGRNSPLHF	TGCGCCAGCAGCGATGGGACAGGGCGAAATTCACCCCTCCACTTT
TRBV6-1	.	15	TRBJ1-2	.	CASSEQQGNFYGYTF	TGTGCCAGCAGTGAACAACAGGGAAATTTCTATGGCTACACCTTC
TRBV10-1	.	16	TRBJ1-2	.	CASSEPQSRGRCGYTF	TGCGCCAGCAGTGAGCCGCAATCCAGGGGAAGGTGTGGCTACACCTTC
TRBV4-1	TRBD2	15	TRBJ2-7	.	CASSHYGLAAYEQYF	TGCGCCAGCAGCCATTACGGACTAGCGGCCTACGAGCAGTACTTC
TRBV15	TRBD1	18	TRBJ2-4	.	CATSKGQGKILAKNIQYF	TGTGCCACCAGCAAGGGACAGGGGAAAATACTAGCCAAAAACATTCAGTACTTC
TRBV28	.	15	TRBJ1-2	.	CASSLSGNINYGYTF	TGTGCCAGCAGTTTATCGGGTAACATTAACTATGGCTACACCTTC
TRBV25-1	.	15	TRBJ1-6	.	CASSPGGGYNSPLHF	TGTGCCAGCAGCCCGGGGGGGGGCTATAATTCACCCCTCCACTTT
TRBV19	TRBD2	15	TRBJ2-3	.	CASCLAGRTTDTQYF	TGTGCCAGCTGCCTAGCGGGGAGAACCACAGATACGCAGTATTTT
TRBV18	.	15	TRBJ2-5	.	CASSNLKTEQETQYF	TGTGCCAGCTCCAATCTTAAGACAGAGCAAGAGACCCAGTACTTC
TRBV3-1/TRBV3-2	TRBD2	18	TRBJ2-1	.	CASSHGLAGGPIYNEQFF	TGTGCCAGCAGCCACGGACTAGCGGGGGGGCCAATATACAATGAGCAGTTCTTC
TRBV9	TRBD1	13	TRBJ1-1	once	CASSYGQEGEAFF	TGTGCCAGCAGCTACGGACAGGAAGGGGAAGCTTTCTTT
TRBV7-8	TRBD1	14	TRBJ2-5	once	CASSPRDSQETQYF	TGTGCCAGCAGCCCGAGGGACAGCCAAGAGACCCAGTACTTC
TRBV11-2	TRBD2	17	TRBJ2-3	.	CASSLGIAGGEVDTQYF	TGTGCCAGCAGCTTAGGAATAGCGGGAGGGGAAGTAGATACGCAGTATTTT
TRBV27	.	14	TRBJ2-2	.	CASSPQGRGGELFF	TGTGCCAGCAGTCCCCAGGGTCGAGGCGGGGAGCTGTTTTTT
TRBV19	.	12	TRBJ1-4	.	CASSLGGEKLFF	TGTGCCAGTAGTCTAGGAGGTGAAAAACTGTTTTTT
TRBV12-3/TRBV12-4	.	13	TRBJ2-1	.	CASSTGTVNEQFF	TGTGCCAGCAGCACAGGGACGGTCAATGAGCAGTTCTTC
TRBV7-2	.	15	TRBJ1-4	.	CASSLVAGANEKLFF	TGTGCCAGCAGCTTAGTGGCGGGGGCTAATGAAAAACTGTTTTTT
TRBV5-1	.	15	TRBJ1-2	.	CASSPMIQGNYGYTF	TGCGCCAGCAGCCCAATGATACAGGGTAACTATGGCTACACCTTC